This T cell receptor beta chain was observed in a study of beta chain features in type 1 diabetes. Turning to the study itself: All of the samples together had some 110 million sorted cells examined. Study outcomes and limitations: Insertions at VDJ junctions were less frequent in type 1 diabetes patients. These patients also deleted more nucleotides at the same junctions. Resolution of whether HLA type affects TCRB rearrangement was not achieved here. When Type 1 diabetes patients were examined, their TCRB CDR3s proved moderately but significantly shorter in all four CD4+ subsets. Sequencing of cDNA might inflate the share of cells that strongly express TCR.

The V gene lost 4 bases and the J gene lost 8 bases, with 24 bases spanning the gap. Looked up from germline, CDR1 is SGHDN and CDR2 is FVKESK. The CDR3 loop spans 17 amino acids. This clone was found a few times. The antigen is not known. The investigators reverse transcribed all of the isolated RNA, so they sequenced expressed TCRB transcripts. Data came from immunoSEQ multiplex PCR; TCRdb stores just in-frame clones and leaves some out. Among about 650,000 clones listed, 9.5% to 15% were seen once. V gene TRBV14 combines with J gene TRBJ2-1, with a tentative D call TRBD1 (6 bases). The TCR was taken from a man aged 25 to 40 with type 1 diabetes. Source material: naive CD4+ T cells from blood. CDR3: CASSPLQGIGAGDEQFF. The CDR3 DNA reads TGTGCCAGCAGCCCCTTACAGGGAATCGGTGCGGGCGATGAGCAGTTCTTC. Full variable domain (rest looked up from reference TRBV14 and TRBJ2-1): EAGVTQFPSHSVIEKGQTVTLRCDPISGHDNLYWYRRVMGKEIKFLLHFVKESKQDESGMPNNRFLAERTGGTYSTLKVQPAELEDSGVYFCASSPLQGIGAGDEQFFGPGTRLTVL.